Each of the 6 T cell receptor beta chains below was sequenced from the same sample in a study of blood T cell repertoires in COVID-19. The protocol was immunoSEQ multiplex PCR, while the TCRdb copy is restricted to in-frame clones and leaves out a portion. Seen here are about 310,000 clones, around 87% observed once, and the top ten hold less than 9.5%. Sequenced input: peripheral blood. Every receptor here comes from a woman aged 45-65 years who had recovered from COVID-19.

This clone was found once. The V and J genes are TRBV5-4 and TRBJ2-7; 12 bases are a match to TRBD1. The CDR3 covers 16 residues. The trim removed 3 bases at V and 3 bases at J, leaving 7 bases unmatched. From germline, CDR1 is SGHNT and CDR2 YYREEE (reference sequence). In DNA, the CDR3 is TGTGCCAGCAGCTCCTTTGGGACAGGGGGCGTCTACGAGCAGTACTTC. Translating it yields CASSSFGTGGVYEQYF.

The chain carries TRBV7-8 and TRBJ2-7; D is perhaps TRBD2 (6 bases). Between the trimmed V and J ends, which lost 5 bases and 9 bases, there was a span of 26 bases. Germline V lookup: CDR1 SGHVS, CDR2 FQNEAQ. The CDR3 extends over 16 amino acids. DNA for the CDR3: TGTGCCAGCAGCCCCGACCCTTCCGGGGGTAGGGCAGGGCAGTACTTC. Protein product: CASSPDPSGGRAGQYF.

This clone appeared once. The gene calls are TRBV4-1 and TRBJ1-2, with 7 positions matching TRBD1. From germline, CDR1 is MGHRA and CDR2 YSYEKL. CDR3 length: 14 residues. Losses at the gene ends were 5 bases for V and 6 bases for J; bases not matched to a gene: 9. In DNA form, the CDR3 reads TGCGCCAGCAGCGTACCTTCACAGGGGAATGGCTACACCTTC. It specifies CASSVPSQGNGYTF.

The chain couples TRBV6-5 to TRBJ1-6; weak D call: TRBD1 (6 bases). Trimming left V 3 bases short and J 10 bases short, with 10 bases between. Germline V lookup: CDR1 MNHEY, CDR2 SVGAGI. The CDR3 has 13 residues. CDR3 nucleotides: TGTGCCAGCAGTTATGGGGGCTACTCACCCCTCCACTTT. Translation: CASSYGGYSPLHF.

This sequence joins TRBV6-2 or TRBV6-3 and TRBJ1-4, with D maybe TRBD1 (5 bases). V dropped 3 bases and J dropped 3 bases, with 14 bases sitting between them. The germline CDR1 and CDR2 sequences are MNHEY and SVGEGT. This CDR3 comprises 16 residues. This CDR3 reads CASSYLGGTANEKLFF. As DNA, the CDR3 is TGTGCCAGCAGTTATCTTGGAGGGACTGCTAATGAAAAACTGTTTTTT.

This chain connects TRBV9 to TRBJ1-1; unclear D gene. The CDR3 totals 16 residues. Germline CDR1 SGDLS, CDR2 YYNGEE. V was shortened by 4 bases and J by 1 base, with 17 bases between the two germline ends. The CDR3: CASSLTSGFPNTEAFF. The CDR3 coding sequence is TGTGCCAGCAGCCTCACTAGCGGATTTCCGAACACTGAAGCTTTCTTT.